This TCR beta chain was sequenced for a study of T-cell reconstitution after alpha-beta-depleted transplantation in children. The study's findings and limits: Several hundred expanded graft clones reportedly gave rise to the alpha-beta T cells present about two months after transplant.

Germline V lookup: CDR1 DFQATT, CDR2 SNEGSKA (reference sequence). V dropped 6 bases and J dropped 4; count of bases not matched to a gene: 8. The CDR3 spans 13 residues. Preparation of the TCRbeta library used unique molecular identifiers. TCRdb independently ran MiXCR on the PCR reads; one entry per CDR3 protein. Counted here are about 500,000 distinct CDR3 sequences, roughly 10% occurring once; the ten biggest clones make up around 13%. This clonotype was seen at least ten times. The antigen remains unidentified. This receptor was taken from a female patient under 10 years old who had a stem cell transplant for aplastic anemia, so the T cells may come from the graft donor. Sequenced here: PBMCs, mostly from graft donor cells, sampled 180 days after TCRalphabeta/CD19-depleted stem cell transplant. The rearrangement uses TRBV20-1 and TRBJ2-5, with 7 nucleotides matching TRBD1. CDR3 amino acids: CSASDRAGETQYF. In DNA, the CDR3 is TGCAGTGCAAGTGACAGGGCGGGAGAGACCCAGTACTTC.